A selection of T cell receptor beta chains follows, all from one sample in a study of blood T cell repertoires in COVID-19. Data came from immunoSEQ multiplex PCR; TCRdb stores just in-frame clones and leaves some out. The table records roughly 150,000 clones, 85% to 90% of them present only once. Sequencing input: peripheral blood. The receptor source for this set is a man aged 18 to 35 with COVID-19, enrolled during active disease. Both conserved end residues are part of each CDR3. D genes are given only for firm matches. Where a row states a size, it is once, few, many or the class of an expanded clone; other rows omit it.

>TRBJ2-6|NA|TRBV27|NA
CASSPGSGANVLTF
TGTGCCAGCAGTCCAGGGTCTGGGGCCAACGTCCTGACTTTC
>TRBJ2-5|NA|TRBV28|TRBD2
CASSPRLAQETQYF
TGTGCCAGCAGTCCAAGACTAGCACAGGAGACCCAGTACTTC
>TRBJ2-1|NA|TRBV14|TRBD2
CASTSMTGEGLAGAREQFF
TGTGCCAGCACAAGTATGACAGGGGAGGGACTAGCGGGAGCAAGGGAGCAGTTCTTC
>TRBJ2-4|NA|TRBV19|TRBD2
CASTAGGNIQYF
TGTGCCAGTACGGCCGGGGGGAACATTCAGTACTTC
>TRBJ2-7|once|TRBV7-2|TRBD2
CASSLDGGGYEQYF
TGTGCCAGCAGCTTAGATGGGGGGGGCTACGAGCAGTACTTC
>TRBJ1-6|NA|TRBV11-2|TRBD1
CASSQDRGSPLHF
TGTGCCAGCAGCCAGGACAGGGGTTCACCCCTCCACTTT
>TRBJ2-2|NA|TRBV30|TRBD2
CAWSVLHSGLAGDAGELFF
TGTGCCTGGAGTGTCCTTCACTCGGGACTAGCGGGAGATGCCGGGGAGCTGTTTTTT
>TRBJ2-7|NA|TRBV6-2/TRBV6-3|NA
CASSYLVGSSYEQYF
TGTGCCAGCAGTTATTTGGTGGGGAGCTCCTACGAGCAGTACTTC
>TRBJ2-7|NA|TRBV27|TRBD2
CASSTSGSNPYEQYF
TGTGCCAGCAGTACTAGCGGGAGTAATCCCTACGAGCAGTACTTC
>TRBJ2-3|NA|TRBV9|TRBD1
CASSTTGAFTDTQYF
TGTGCCAGCAGCACGACAGGGGCTTTCACAGATACGCAGTATTTT
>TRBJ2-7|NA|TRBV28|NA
CASLRNREQYF
TGTGCCAGCTTGAGGAACCGCGAGCAGTACTTC
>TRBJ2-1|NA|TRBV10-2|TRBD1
CASSQGQRLFNEQFF
TGCGCCAGCAGCCAGGGACAGCGGCTATTCAATGAGCAGTTCTTC
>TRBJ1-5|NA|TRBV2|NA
CASSEPADGRLGPQHF
TGTGCCAGCAGTGAGCCAGCGGACGGACGCCTGGGGCCCCAGCATTTT
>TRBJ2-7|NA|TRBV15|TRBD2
CATSRGLAGGTEQYF
TGTGCCACCAGCAGAGGGCTAGCGGGAGGCACCGAGCAGTACTTC
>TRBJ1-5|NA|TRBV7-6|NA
CASSAGGEINQPQHF
TGTGCCAGCAGCGCGGGAGGGGAAATCAATCAGCCCCAGCATTTT
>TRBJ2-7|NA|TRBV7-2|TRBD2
CASSRQTSGSGEQYF
TGTGCCAGCAGCCGCCAGACTAGCGGGTCAGGCGAGCAGTACTTC
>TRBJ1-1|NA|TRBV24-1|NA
CATSDLRGEAFF
TGTGCCACCAGTGATTTGAGAGGGGAAGCTTTCTTT
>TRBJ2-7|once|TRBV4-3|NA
CASSQDPVSYEQYF
TGCGCCAGCAGCCAAGATCCAGTCTCCTACGAGCAGTACTTC
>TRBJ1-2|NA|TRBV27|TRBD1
CASTPGTGVGYTF
TGTGCCAGCACCCCCGGGACAGGGGTTGGCTACACCTTC
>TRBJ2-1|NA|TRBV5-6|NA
CASSLALVNEQFF
TGTGCCAGCAGCTTGGCGCTAGTTAATGAGCAGTTCTTC
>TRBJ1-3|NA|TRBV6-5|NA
CACGTSGNTIYF
TGTGCCTGCGGTACCTCTGGAAACACCATATATTTT
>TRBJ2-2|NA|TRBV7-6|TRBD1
CAFGQGTGELFF
TGTGCCTTCGGACAGGGGACCGGGGAGCTGTTTTTT
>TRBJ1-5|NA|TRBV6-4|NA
CARFLGRERQPQHF
TGTGCCAGGTTCCTGGGCAGGGAAAGGCAGCCCCAGCATTTT
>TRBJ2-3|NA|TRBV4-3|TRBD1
CASSQEMGPGQGVTDTQYF
TGCGCCAGCAGCCAAGAGATGGGCCCGGGACAGGGGGTTACAGATACGCAGTATTTT
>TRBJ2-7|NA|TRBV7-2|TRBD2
CASSFWTSVSYEQYF
TGTGCCAGCAGCTTCTGGACTAGCGTATCCTACGAGCAGTACTTC